These T cell receptor beta chains were read from a single sample in a study of shared clonotypes between healthy human individuals. Using immunoSEQ multiplex PCR, the repertoire was profiled, and TCRdb retains in-frame clones only, with some absent. The sample has 600,000 to 750,000 clones; 80% to 95% are singletons. Sequences were obtained from memory CD8+ T cells from PBMCs. These receptor sequences come from a man between 18 and 35 years old in good health. Some clones in this sample may be carry-over from other donors' samples. The CDR3 runs from the conserved cysteine through the conserved F or W. The order of the fields is D gene, V gene, clone size, CDR3 length, J gene, CDR3 DNA, CDR3 protein. The D gene is left open where the match is weak. Size is stated for part of the rows, as once, few or many counts, or as a class when the clone is expanded.

.,TRBV4-2,.,14,TRBJ2-3,TGTGCCAGCAGCCAAGTTGGTCACGCAGATACGCAGTATTTT,CASSQVGHADTQYF
TRBD1,TRBV2,.,15,TRBJ2-7,TGTGCCAGCACCCAGACGGGACAGGGTCGCTACGAGCAGTACTTC,CASTQTGQGRYEQYF
.,TRBV27,.,17,TRBJ2-2,TGTGCCAGCAGTTTAGAGAATCGAGGGGGGCACACCGGGGAGCTGTTTTTT,CASSLENRGGHTGELFF
TRBD1,TRBV2,.,16,TRBJ2-4,TGTGCCAGCAGTGCGGGGACAGATTTATACAAAAACATTCAGTACTTC,CASSAGTDLYKNIQYF
.,TRBV27,.,16,TRBJ2-7,TGTGCCAGCAGTTTACTTCGGACTCCTACCCTACACGAGCAGTACTTC,CASSLLRTPTLHEQYF
.,TRBV9,.,15,TRBJ2-2,TGTGCCAGCAGCACATATCGAGGGGCCACCGGGGAGCTGTTTTTT,CASSTYRGATGELFF
.,TRBV29-1,.,14,TRBJ2-4,TGCAGCGTATTACACAGGGCCGAAATGAACATTCAGTACTTC,CSVLHRAEMNIQYF
.,TRBV15,.,16,TRBJ1-1,TGTGCCACCAGCAGAGATGTAAAACAACGGAACACTGAAGCTTTCTTT,CATSRDVKQRNTEAFF
.,TRBV6-5,few,11,TRBJ1-1,TGTGCCAGCTATAGGAACACTGAAGCTTTCTTT,CASYRNTEAFF
.,TRBV27,.,14,TRBJ2-7,TGTGCCAGCAGTTTAGTGACTAGAACCCACGAGCAGTACTTC,CASSLVTRTHEQYF
.,TRBV5-8,.,16,TRBJ1-4,TGTGCCAGCAGCTTGGTTCTTCGAGATAGGAGGGAAAAACTGTTTTTT,CASSLVLRDRREKLFF
.,TRBV13,.,15,TRBJ2-5,TGTGCCAGCAGCTTAGTCGGAGAGGGTAGAGAGACCCAGTACTTC,CASSLVGEGRETQYF
TRBD2,TRBV28,once,17,TRBJ2-7,TGTGCCAGCAGTGACGTACCCGGGACTAGCGGGGCCGGCGAGCAGTACTTC,CASSDVPGTSGAGEQYF
TRBD1,TRBV14,.,14,TRBJ1-4,TGTGCCAGCAGCCCCCAGGGACAGGGGAGAGAACTGTTTTTT,CASSPQGQGRELFF
.,TRBV5-5,.,13,TRBJ2-7,TGTGCCAGCAGCTTTATCGGGATCTACGAGCAGTACTTC,CASSFIGIYEQYF
.,TRBV9,.,15,TRBJ1-3,TGTGCCAGCAGCACTAGACAGGACTCTGGAAACACCATATATTTT,CASSTRQDSGNTIYF
.,TRBV7-8,.,14,TRBJ2-1,TGTGCCAGCGAGAAATCGGAGAGAAAGAATGAGCAGTTCTTC,CASEKSERKNEQFF
.,TRBV19,.,12,TRBJ1-5,TGTGCCAGTAGTAATACAGGCGATGAGCAGCATTTT,CASSNTGDEQHF
.,TRBV30,.,10,TRBJ2-1,TGTGCCTGGAGTGTCGGTGAGCAGTTCTTC,CAWSVGEQFF
.,TRBV7-2,.,15,TRBJ2-1,TGTGCCAGCAGCTTATCGTCGGGACCCTACAATGAGCAGTTCTTC,CASSLSSGPYNEQFF
.,TRBV27,.,13,TRBJ2-1,TGTGCCAGCAGTTTGGGCAGGCTTGTTGAGCAGTTCTTC,CASSLGRLVEQFF
TRBD1,TRBV5-1,.,17,TRBJ2-1,TGCGCCAGCAAAGGACGAACCGGGACAGGGGGACACAATGAGCAGTTCTTC,CASKGRTGTGGHNEQFF
.,TRBV29-1,.,19,TRBJ2-3,TGCAGCGTTGAAGATATGGATGCGATGGGACCGCCGAGTTTAGATACGCAGTATTTT,CSVEDMDAMGPPSLDTQYF
.,TRBV15,once,15,TRBJ2-2,TGTGCCACCAGCCCCCGGGGGCTAGGGAACGGGGAGCTGTTTTTT,CATSPRGLGNGELFF
TRBD1,TRBV11-2,.,18,TRBJ2-7,TGTGCCAGCAGCTCCGTCCCGGGACAGGGGACCGTCCCCTACGAGCAGTACTTC,CASSSVPGQGTVPYEQYF
.,TRBV4-1,.,16,TRBJ2-3,TGCGCCAGCAGCCCAGCAGCCGGGACCCTCACAGATACGCAGTATTTT,CASSPAAGTLTDTQYF
.,TRBV6-1,once,12,TRBJ2-7,TGTGCCATCGGCGAATGGAACTACGAGCAGTACTTC,CAIGEWNYEQYF
TRBD1,TRBV5-1,.,12,TRBJ1-1,TGCGCCAGCAGCCCCGGGACAGCTGAAGCTTTCTTT,CASSPGTAEAFF